These 23 T cell receptor beta chains were all obtained from the same sample, sequenced in a study of blood T cell repertoires in COVID-19. The protocol was immunoSEQ multiplex PCR, while the TCRdb copy is restricted to in-frame clones and leaves out a portion. The sample consists of around 98,000 clones, around nine tenths of them appearing once. Sequencing was done on a sample of peripheral blood. The origin of the receptors is a man between 65 and 80 years old with acute or convalescent COVID-19.

This clone has more than one count but fewer than ten. The gene calls are TRBV18 and TRBJ1-3, with no clear D. Deletions cut 0 bases from V and 4 bases from J, with 10 bases between. This CDR3 contains 15 residues. In germline, CDR1 is KGHSH, CDR2 LQKENI. The CDR3 reads CASSPPGGRGNTIYF. The CDR3 DNA follows: TGTGCCAGCTCACCACCGGGAGGGCGAGGAAACACCATATATTTT.

The V and J genes are TRBV6-4 and TRBJ1-1, with D uncertain. The CDR3 has 14 amino acids. Germline V gene sequence: CDR1 MRHNA, CDR2 SNTAGT. V gave up 7 bases and J gave up 1 base, with 13 bases separating them. The CDR3 loop is CASIREQSNTEAFF. The CDR3, as DNA: TGTGCCAGCATCCGAGAACAGTCGAACACTGAAGCTTTCTTT.

This clone was picked up one time. V gene TRBV7-9 combines with J gene TRBJ2-1; possibly TRBD2 for D (5 bases). Trimming cost V 5 bases and J 2 bases, with 13 bases left between them. This CDR3 has 15 amino acids. The germline V gene encodes CDR1 SEHNR and CDR2 FQNEAQ (reference sequence). The CDR3 loop reads CASSPGRGTYNEQFF. CDR3 in DNA: TGTGCCAGCAGCCCCGGCCGGGGAACCTACAATGAGCAGTTCTTC.

V gene TRBV5-1 combines with J gene TRBJ2-4, with D possibly being TRBD2 (6 bases). Germline assignment: CDR1 SGHRS and CDR2 YFSETQ. With 6 bases removed from V and 9 bases from J, the gap between germline ends came to 16 bases. The CDR3 totals 13 residues. Here the CDR3 reads CASMDGAGSIQYF. In DNA form, the CDR3 reads TGCGCCAGCATGGACGGGGCGGGGAGCATTCAGTACTTC.

V usage is TRBV11-2 and J usage is TRBJ1-3; a weak D match, TRBD1 (6 bases). V was clipped by 0 bases and J by 4 bases, with 10 bases between them. Germline CDR1 reads SGHAT; CDR2 reads FQNNGV. CDR3 length: 15 amino acids. The CDR3 DNA sequence: TGTGCCAGCAGCTTAGATCAGGGGTTCGGAAACACCATATATTTT. Translation gives CASSLDQGFGNTIYF.

This chain connects TRBV18 to TRBJ1-2; 8 bases are shared with TRBD1. V gave up 0 bases and J gave up 4 bases; unmatched junction bases: 7. The CDR3 covers 16 residues. CDR1 KGHSH and CDR2 LQKENI come from the germline V gene. In nucleotides, the CDR3 is TGTGCCAGCTCACCACCCACGGGACAGGTGTCCTATGGCTACACCTTC. This sequence encodes CASSPPTGQVSYGYTF.

The chain is built from TRBV19 and TRBJ2-3; 9 bases are shared with TRBD2. The CDR3 has 17 amino acids. The germline V gene encodes CDR1 LNHDA and CDR2 SQIVND (reference sequence). The J segment lost 4 bases and the V segment lost 4 bases, leaving 12 bases of the junction unmatched. The DNA of the CDR3 is TGTGCCAGTAGTAATCAGGGGGGGACTAGCTTTGCAGATACGCAGTATTTT. It specifies CASSNQGGTSFADTQYF.

V and J are TRBV24-1 and TRBJ1-5; D call uncertain. Trimming left V 6 bases short and J 3 bases short, with 20 bases between. Germline V gene lookup returns CDR1 KGHDR and CDR2 SFDVKD. The CDR3 totals 17 residues. The CDR3 spells CATSPSGSAFPNQPQHF. The CDR3 nucleotides are TGTGCCACCAGTCCTAGTGGTTCGGCTTTCCCCAATCAGCCCCAGCATTTT.

The chain carries TRBV30 and TRBJ1-3, with D perhaps matching TRBD1 (6 bases). The CDR3 is 13 residues long. V shed 8 bases and J shed 4 bases, with 15 bases lying between them. From germline, CDR1 is GTSNPN and CDR2 SVGIG (reference sequence). DNA for the CDR3: TGTGCCCAGGGGCGGGTAGGGGGAAACACCATATATTTT. Its translation: CAQGRVGGNTIYF.

This chain joins TRBV4-1 and TRBJ2-1, with TRBD2 identical over 10 bases. J lost 9 bases, V lost 0 bases, and 14 bases had no gene match. Germline lookup yields CDR1 MGHRA and CDR2 YSYEKL. This CDR3 is 18 amino acids long. The CDR3 loop reads CASSQDYQSGGAFSEQFF. The CDR3 DNA is TGCGCCAGCAGCCAAGATTACCAGAGCGGGGGGGCCTTTTCTGAGCAGTTCTTC.

The chain couples TRBV19 to TRBJ2-2; D is possibly TRBD1 (5 bases). Germline V CDR1 and CDR2: LNHDA, SQIVND (reference sequence). The CDR3 runs to 15 residues. Trimming shortened V by 3 bases and J by 7 bases, and 15 bases separated the two germline ends. The CDR3 region has the DNA TGTGCCAGTAGTATCACGGACATCGGCAGCGGGGAGCTGTTTTTT. Protein product: CASSITDIGSGELFF.

The CDR3 coding sequence is TGTGCCACCAGTGGAGGGTGGGGACAGGATTTAACCGGGGAGCTGTTTTTT. Encoded protein: CATSGGWGQDLTGELFF. V is TRBV24-1 and J is TRBJ2-2; 8 nucleotides line up with TRBD1. V trimming: 5 bases; J trimming: 5 bases; junction bases outside the gene matches: 12. The CDR3 has 17 residues. CDR1 and CDR2 from the germline V gene are KGHDR and SFDVKD.

The chain couples TRBV6-6 to TRBJ1-5, with D possibly matching TRBD1 (6 bases). V lost 2 bases and J lost 6, with 11 bases in between. This CDR3 region has 14 residues. Germline values: CDR1 MNHNY, CDR2 SVGAGI (reference sequence). CDR3 in amino acids: CASSYGQGSQPQHF. Written as DNA, the CDR3 is TGTGCCAGCAGTTACGGGCAGGGGAGTCAGCCCCAGCATTTT.

The chain is built from TRBV6-5 and TRBJ1-1, with 8 bases fitting TRBD1. Germline values: CDR1 MNHEY, CDR2 SVGAGI. After removal of 2 bases from V and 6 bases from J, the junction contained 5 bases not matched to a gene. The CDR3 totals 14 residues. Here the CDR3 reads CASSYPGQGSEAFF. The CDR3, as DNA: TGTGCCAGCAGTTACCCTGGACAGGGCTCTGAAGCTTTCTTT.

The CDR3 DNA is TGTGCCAGCAGTTACTCTCCCGGGACAGGTTACGAGCAGTACGTC. Encoded protein: CASSYSPGTGYEQYV. The chain combines TRBV6-5 with TRBJ2-7; 8 nucleotides line up with TRBD1. The CDR3 is made up of 15 amino acids. In germline, CDR1 is MNHEY, CDR2 SVGAGI. J gave up 4 bases and V 0 bases, and 5 bases lay outside the gene matches.

CDR3 sequence reads: CASSRQGTNQPQHF. For the CDR3, the DNA is TGTGCCAGCAGCAGACAGGGGACCAATCAGCCCCAGCATTTT. J is TRBJ1-5 and V is TRBV5-5; 8 bases agree with TRBD1. This CDR3 comprises 14 residues. The J segment lost 3 bases and the V segment lost 4 bases, leaving 3 bases of the junction unmatched. Germline-derived CDR1 and CDR2 are SGHKS and YYEKEE (reference sequence).

The chain carries TRBV27 and TRBJ1-2; TRBD1 aligns across 7 bases. The trim removed 5 bases at V and 8 bases at J, leaving 8 bases unmatched. Germline V gene sequence: CDR1 MNHEY, CDR2 SMNVEV (reference sequence). This CDR3 is 13 amino acids long. As DNA, the CDR3 is TGTGCCAGCAGTCGAGGGGGCGCATTCGGCTACACCTTC. The encoded protein is CASSRGGAFGYTF.

The rearrangement joins TRBV6-5 to TRBJ1-5; 10 bases are a match to TRBD1. Germline V gene data show CDR1 as MNHEY and CDR2 as SVGAGI. V was clipped by 6 bases and J by 3 bases; unmatched bases: 5. There are 15 residues in the CDR3. The CDR3 region is CASRRDRGTNQPQHF. In DNA form, the CDR3 reads TGTGCCAGCAGAAGGGACAGGGGTACCAATCAGCCCCAGCATTTT.

The genes are TRBV7-8 and TRBJ2-7, with D maybe TRBD1 (5 bases). Germline loops: CDR1 SGHVS, CDR2 FQNEAQ. CDR3 length equals 18 residues. V shed 3 bases and J shed 3 bases, with 24 bases lying between them. The CDR3 loop is CASSFPRSAGSAYYEQYV. CDR3 bases: TGTGCCAGCAGCTTCCCGAGGTCGGCAGGGTCCGCGTACTACGAGCAGTACGTC.

The genes are TRBV6-5 and TRBJ2-2, with 11 bases lining up with TRBD2. V lost 6 bases to trimming and J lost 3 bases; unmatched junction nucleotides: 0. The CDR3 totals 14 residues. Germline lookup yields CDR1 MNHEY and CDR2 SVGAGI. CDR3 DNA sequence: TGTGCCAGCAGACTAGCGGGAGACACCGGGGAGCTGTTTTTT. Translated: CASRLAGDTGELFF.

The chain employs TRBV5-1 and TRBJ2-7; 8 bases map to TRBD2. CDR1 is SGHRS, CDR2 YFSETQ, per germline. The junction had 11 bases not matched to a gene; V was cut back by 0 bases and J by 3 bases. The CDR3 covers 17 residues. Here the CDR3 reads CASSLAGGAPAIYEQYF. The CDR3 DNA reads TGCGCCAGCAGCTTGGCCGGGGGGGCGCCCGCTATCTACGAGCAGTACTTC.

This chain joins TRBV11-2 and TRBJ2-3; no clear D gene. Per the germline V gene, CDR1 is SGHAT and CDR2 is FQNNGV. V was trimmed by 3 bases and J by 0 bases, leaving 7 bases between them. The CDR3 spans 14 residues. DNA for the CDR3: TGTGCCAGCAGCTTCTCGTTGAGCACAGATACGCAGTATTTT. Translating it yields CASSFSLSTDTQYF.

The V gene is TRBV6-5, the J gene TRBJ1-1, with 10 bases identical to TRBD1. Germline trimming cut 4 bases from V and 5 bases from J; bases unmatched to any gene: 7. CDR3 size: 15 residues. The germline gives CDR1 MNHEY, CDR2 SVGAGI. The CDR3 sequence: CASSLTTGGATEAFF. In DNA form, the CDR3 reads TGTGCCAGCAGTTTGACGACAGGGGGCGCGACTGAAGCTTTCTTT.